This TCR beta chain emerged from a study of shared clonotypes between healthy human individuals. Study in general: There were three CD4 naive, three CD4 memory, two CD8 naive and one CD8 memory plates per donor. Study results and caveats: In general, naive subsets displayed greater estimated richness than memory subsets did.

About this clone itself: Its cognate antigen is unknown.

The run depth of the assay was deep. Assay used: immunoSEQ multiplex PCR; TCRdb lists only in-frame clones, some missing. The sample holds about 800,000 clones, 90% to 98% seen once. CDR3 length equals 15 residues. Germline V CDR1 and CDR2: LGHNA, YSLEER. Between the trimmed V and J ends, which lost 0 bases and 7 bases, there was a span of 13 bases. Cells designated naive CD8 were CD45RO-negative and were positively selected for CCR7, with terminally differentiated effector memory CD45RA+ cells excluded. The TCR originated in a man aged 25 to 40 in good health. Specimen: naive CD8+ T cells sorted from blood. The rearrangement uses TRBV4-3 and TRBJ1-5, with D unresolved. The CDR3 DNA reads TGCGCCAGCAGCCAAGATCGGGGATTTCGCCAGCCCCAGCATTTT. Its translation is CASSQDRGFRQPQHF.